The 19 T cell receptor beta chains below come from one sample, sequenced in a study of tumor-infiltrating lymphocytes in localized non-small cell lung cancer. TCRdb keeps only in-frame clones here, not all; method: immunoSEQ multiplex PCR. This table has about 9,600 clones, approximately 72% appearing once. The specimen was uninvolved lung tissue not adjacent to the tumor. The origin of the receptors is a human donor with non-small cell lung cancer.

The chain is built from TRBV27 and TRBJ2-1, with TRBD2 identical over 11 bases. Germline CDR1 is MNHEY and CDR2 is SMNVEV (reference sequence). This CDR3 has 15 residues. J lost 5 bases, V lost 7 bases, and 7 bases had no gene match. CDR3 in DNA: TGTGCCAGCACCTGGGGGACTAGCGGAAACAATGAGCAGTTCTTC. Protein sequence: CASTWGTSGNNEQFF.

This chain connects TRBV10-3 to TRBJ2-7, with D possibly TRBD2 on 5 matching bases. The CDR3 consists of 13 residues. The V gene's germline CDR1 is ENHRY and CDR2 SYGVKD. V was cut by 0 bases and J by 2 bases, with 5 bases left in between. CDR3 nucleotides: TGTGCCATCAGTGAGTCTAGCGCCTACGAGCAGTACTTC. As protein: CAISESSAYEQYF.

This chain joins TRBV11-3 and TRBJ2-1; no clear D gene. Per the germline V gene, CDR1 is SGHNT and CDR2 is YENEEA. The V end was cut by 1 base, the J end by 7 bases, with 5 bases between. This CDR3 is 12 amino acids long. In DNA, the CDR3 is TGTGCCAGCAGCTTAGGACGTAATGAGCAGTTCTTC. It is translated as CASSLGRNEQFF.

The gene calls are TRBV28 and TRBJ1-4; no clear D. Germline loops: CDR1 MDHEN, CDR2 SYDVKM. The CDR3 is made up of 12 amino acids. Trimming removed 1 base at V and 7 bases at J, with 4 bases between. The CDR3 region has the DNA TGTGCCAGCAGTTTATACGGTGAAAAACTGTTTTTT. As protein: CASSLYGEKLFF.

This chain connects TRBV28 to TRBJ1-4, with D perhaps TRBD1 (6 bases). There are 15 residues in the CDR3. V was shortened by 1 base and J by 5 bases, with 11 bases between the two germline ends. The germline V gene has CDR1 MDHEN and CDR2 SYDVKM. CDR3 protein: CASSLLAGANEKLFF. CDR3 DNA sequence: TGTGCCAGCAGTTTATTAGCGGGGGCGAATGAAAAACTGTTTTTT.

J is TRBJ2-2 and V is TRBV2, with D uncertain. Germline V gene sequence: CDR1 SNHLY, CDR2 FYNNEI. The CDR3 spans 16 residues. The V gene lost 3 bases and the J gene lost 1 base, with 12 bases spanning the gap. Here the CDR3 reads CASSDVRPMNTGELFF. CDR3 bases: TGTGCCAGCAGTGATGTGAGACCAATGAACACCGGGGAGCTGTTTTTT.

The chain employs TRBV5-6 and TRBJ1-6; 9 bases are shared with TRBD1. Germline CDR1 reads SGHDT; CDR2 reads YYEEEE. V shed 4 bases, J shed 7 bases, and the junction held 3 bases outside the gene matches. The length of the CDR3 is 14 residues. In DNA form, the CDR3 reads TGTGCCAGCAGCGGGACAGGGAGGAATTCACCCCTCCACTTT. Residues: CASSGTGRNSPLHF. The whole variable domain, remainder taken from reference TRBV5-6 and TRBJ1-6, is DAGVTQSPTHLIKTRGQQVTLRCSPKSGHDTVSWYQQALGQGPQFIFQYYEEEERQRGNFPDRFSGHQFPNYSSELNVNALLLGDSALYLCASSGTGRNSPLHFGNGTRLTVT.

The genes are TRBV7-2 and TRBJ2-1, with 10 bases matching TRBD2. From germline, CDR1 is SGHTA and CDR2 FQGNSA. V lost 5 bases, J lost 7 bases, and 8 bases stayed unmatched. This CDR3 comprises 15 residues. DNA of the CDR3: TGTGCCAGCAGCCCCCAGGGACTAGCGTTTAATGAGCAGTTCTTC. It yields the protein CASSPQGLAFNEQFF.

The chain is built from TRBV7-8 and TRBJ2-7; no clear D. The germline CDR1 and CDR2 sequences are SGHVS and FQNEAQ. CDR3 length: 14 amino acids. Trimming stripped 1 base from V and 1 base from J, with 8 bases between. The CDR3 bases are TGTGCCAGCAGCTTAGGTTCTAGGTCCTACGAGCAGTACTTC. Amino acid sequence: CASSLGSRSYEQYF.

The V gene is TRBV6-1, the J gene TRBJ1-2, with 8 bases fitting TRBD1. With V trimmed by 6 bases and J by 2 bases, 5 bases remained unmatched. This CDR3 comprises 14 residues. Germline CDR1 is MNHNS and CDR2 is SASEGT. The CDR3: CASRDRVSNYGYTF. CDR3 nucleotide sequence: TGTGCCAGCAGGGACAGGGTGTCGAACTATGGCTACACCTTC.

The chain joins TRBV5-6 to TRBJ2-7; D is ambiguous. V was trimmed by 4 bases and J by 3 bases, leaving 17 bases between them. CDR3 length: 15 amino acids. Germline CDR1 reads SGHDT; CDR2 reads YYEEEE. The CDR3 loop is CASSAERSGHYEQYF. The DNA of the CDR3 is TGTGCCAGCAGCGCCGAACGCTCGGGCCACTACGAGCAGTACTTC.

CDR3 sequence (DNA): TGTGCCAGCAGCTCAGCGGACGGAGGAGGAAATCAGCCCCAGCATTTT. Translating gives CASSSADGGGNQPQHF. The chain links TRBV27 to TRBJ1-5; unclear D gene. Germline assignment: CDR1 MNHEY and CDR2 SMNVEV (reference sequence). Trimming cost V 6 bases and J 4 bases, with 19 bases left between them. The CDR3 runs to 16 residues.

This clone was detected only a few times. The chain uses TRBV27 and TRBJ2-7; 7 bases align to TRBD2. The V gene end was trimmed by 4 bases and the J gene end by 7 bases; junction bases not matched to a gene: 7. Germline V lookup: CDR1 MNHEY, CDR2 SMNVEV (reference sequence). The CDR3 is 13 residues long. The CDR3 sequence is CASSSWGGSEQYF. The CDR3, as DNA: TGTGCCAGCAGTTCATGGGGGGGTTCTGAGCAGTACTTC.

V usage is TRBV15 and J usage is TRBJ2-6, with D maybe TRBD2 (5 bases). The CDR3 has 17 residues. Germline loops: CDR1 LNHNV, CDR2 YYDKDF (reference sequence). Trimming removed 5 bases from V and 0 bases from J, with 14 bases in between. The CDR3 spells CATSPRGSGSGANVLTF. The CDR3 DNA is TGTGCCACCAGCCCCCGGGGATCAGGCTCTGGGGCCAACGTCCTGACTTTC.

V usage is TRBV11-2 and J usage is TRBJ2-6; 11 bases match TRBD1. Germline-derived CDR1 and CDR2 are SGHAT and FQNNGV. The CDR3 loop spans 18 amino acids. V lost 2 bases and J lost 3; bases outside the gene matches: 6. As DNA, the CDR3 is TGTGCCAGCAGCTTAAGGGGACAGGGGGAGATTGGGGCCAACGTCCTGACTTTC. Amino acid sequence: CASSLRGQGEIGANVLTF. Full variable domain (rest looked up from reference TRBV11-2 and TRBJ2-6): EAGVAQSPRYKIIEKRQSVAFWCNPISGHATLYWYQQILGQGPKLLIQFQNNGVVDDSQLPKDRFSAERLKGVDSTLKIQPAKLEDSAVYLCASSLRGQGEIGANVLTFGAGSRLTVL.

V and J are TRBV7-2 and TRBJ2-1; D is unresolved. CDR3 length equals 11 residues. The germline V and J ends were trimmed by 4 bases and 10 bases, with 8 bases remaining between them. The V gene's germline CDR1 is SGHTA and CDR2 FQGNSA. CDR3 sequence: CASSYLREQFF. The CDR3 coding sequence is TGTGCCAGCAGCTACCTGAGGGAGCAGTTCTTC.

This clone showed up just once. The chain joins TRBV7-6 to TRBJ2-3; TRBD1 is a possible D gene (6 bases). Germline CDR1 reads SGHVS; CDR2 reads FNYEAQ. The CDR3 consists of 16 residues. V shed 2 bases and J shed 4 bases, with 16 bases lying between them. CDR3 sequence reads: CASSLRNRARSDTQYF. For the CDR3, the DNA is TGTGCCAGCAGCTTACGGAACAGGGCAAGATCAGATACGCAGTATTTT.

By share of the sample, this clone is medium-sized. The chain has TRBV27 and TRBJ1-4, with 7 bases fitting TRBD1. Germline loops: CDR1 MNHEY, CDR2 SMNVEV (reference sequence). This CDR3 comprises 15 residues. J lost 7 bases, V lost 5 bases, and 10 bases had no gene match. The CDR3 DNA reads as TGTGCCAGCAGTGTAGACAGGGTATCTCCTGAAAAACTGTTTTTT. Translating it yields CASSVDRVSPEKLFF. Supplemented by reference TRBV27 and TRBJ1-4, the full variable domain reads EAQVTQNPRYLITVTGKKLTVTCSQNMNHEYMSWYRQDPGLGLRQIYYSMNVEVTDKGDVPEGYKVSRKEKRNFPLILESPSPNQTSLYFCASSVDRVSPEKLFFGSGTQLSVL.

This chain links TRBV29-1 with TRBJ1-2; 7 nucleotides agree with TRBD1. J gave up 3 bases and V 4 bases, and 5 bases lay outside the gene matches. Germline values: CDR1 SQVTM, CDR2 ANQGSEA. The CDR3 loop spans 13 amino acids. The CDR3 region is CSVGDRVDYGYTF. CDR3 sequence (DNA): TGCAGCGTTGGAGACAGGGTGGACTATGGCTACACCTTC.